This T cell receptor beta chain was captured by sequencing in a study of CD8+CD57+ T cells in acquired aplastic anemia. The ends were cut back, 4 bases at V and 0 bases at J, with 9 bases in the middle. The V gene's germline CDR1 is LGHDT and CDR2 YNNKEL (reference sequence). This CDR3 comprises 15 residues. Both TCR beta VDJ combination and CDR3 sequence profiling were carried out. Genomic DNA was the template for this profiling. Via MiXCR, TCRdb re-called the reads, giving one row per CDR3 protein. The repertoire consists of 120,000 or so distinct CDR3 sequences, with over 30% occurring once and the leading ten covering 2.6%. Patients chosen for sequencing had shown CD8+CD57+ cell expansion by flow cytometry.

The origin of this receptor is a human donor with aplastic anemia. The chain carries TRBV3-1 and TRBJ2-2; D is unclear. The source material was sorted CD4+, CD8+, or CD8+CD57+ T cells (not recorded which) from PBMCs. The CDR3 loop is CASSPQFSNTGELFF. CDR3 coding DNA: TGTGCCAGCAGCCCACAGTTTTCGAACACCGGGGAGCTGTTTTTT.